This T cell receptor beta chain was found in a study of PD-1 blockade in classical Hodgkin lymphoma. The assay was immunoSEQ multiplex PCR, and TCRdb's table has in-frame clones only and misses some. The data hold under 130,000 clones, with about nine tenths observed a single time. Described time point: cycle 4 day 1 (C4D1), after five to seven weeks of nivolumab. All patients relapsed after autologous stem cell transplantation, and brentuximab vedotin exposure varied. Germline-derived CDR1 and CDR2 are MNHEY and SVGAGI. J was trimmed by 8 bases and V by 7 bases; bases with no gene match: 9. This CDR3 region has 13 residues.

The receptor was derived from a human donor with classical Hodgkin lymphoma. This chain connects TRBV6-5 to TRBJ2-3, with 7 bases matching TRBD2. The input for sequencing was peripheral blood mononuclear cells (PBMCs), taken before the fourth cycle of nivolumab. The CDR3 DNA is TGTGCCAGCACTTCCCCAGCTAGCGGTACGCAGTATTTT. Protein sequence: CASTSPASGTQYF.